This TCR beta chain is drawn from a study of T-cell memory formation after mild COVID-19. TCRdb redid the calling of the 5' RACE reads with MiXCR, one entry per CDR3 protein. The repertoire holds some 250,000 distinct CDR3 sequences, about 20% seen once, with about 21% in the top ten. Worth noting for this clonotype: The antigen remains undetermined.

Study-level results: A subset of responding clones appeared in pre-infection memory, suggesting cross-reactive memory joined.

The CDR3 has 12 residues. Germline CDR1 reads GTSNPN; CDR2 reads SVGIG (reference sequence). Trimming pared 4 bases from V and 0 bases from J, leaving 7 bases between. This TCR was sampled from a man between 18 and 29 years old who had mild COVID-19 (a few samples of this study predate the infection). Cell type and time point are not known. V and J are TRBV30 and TRBJ2-7; no clear D. The sample comprised PBMCs or a T cell subset sorted from them (not recorded which). The CDR3 loop is CAWNTVSYEQYF. DNA for the CDR3: TGTGCCTGGAATACAGTCTCCTACGAGCAGTACTTC. Looking up the rest from reference TRBV30 and TRBJ2-7 gives the full variable domain: SQTIHQWPATLVQPVGSPLSLECTVEGTSNPNLYWYRQAAGRGLQLLFYSVGIGQISSEVPQNLSASRPQDRQFILSSKKLLLSDSGFYLCAWNTVSYEQYFGPGTRLTVT.